This TCR beta chain derives from a study of shared clonotypes between healthy human individuals. Points from the study as a whole: Rarefaction revealed incomplete sorted-subset sequencing despite large depth.

Trimming removed 4 bases from V and 4 bases from J; junction bases left unmatched: 7. The CDR3 is made up of 15 amino acids. The germline V gene has CDR1 MNHNS and CDR2 SASEGT. This clone was seen only a few times. The antigen is undetermined. Replicate sorted-subset PCRs were loaded with around 0.2 ug DNA, tens of thousands of T cell genomes. The assay was immunoSEQ multiplex PCR, and TCRdb's table has in-frame clones only and misses some. The profile covers about 1.1 million clones, with about 80% appearing a single time and 0.89% taken by the ten largest. This receptor was obtained from a young man in good health. Some clones in this sample may be carry-over from other donors' samples. The rearrangement joins TRBV6-1 to TRBJ1-2, with 9 bases aligning to TRBD1. What was sequenced was memory CD4+ T cells from PBMCs. The subset is: CD45RA-negative fraction. As DNA, the CDR3 is TGTGCCAGCAGTGGACGGGACAGGGAGGGCTATGGCTACACCTTC. This encodes CASSGRDREGYGYTF.